Following are 5 T cell receptor beta chains from one sample sequenced in a study of T cells after yellow fever vaccination. MiXCR was run by TCRdb on the 5' RACE reads, yielding one entry per CDR3 protein. The table has 50,000 to 65,000 distinct CDR3 sequences, 6.6% seen once. The sequenced sample was CD8+ T cells not binding an NS4B(214-222) dextramer, sorted from PBMCs, obtained about 41 days after the first yellow fever vaccination. The receptors shown here come from a man in his late teens or twenties who received the YFV17D yellow fever vaccine.

This clonotype has just a few counts. The J gene is TRBJ1-5, the V gene TRBV28; 9 bases map to TRBD1. CDR1 is MDHEN, CDR2 SYDVKM, per germline. The CDR3 covers 12 residues. CDR3 nucleotides: TGTGTTCAACCGGGACAGGGACAGCCCCAGCATTTT. Its protein product is CVQPGQGQPQHF.

This clonotype was seen only a few times. The chain employs TRBV7-2 and TRBJ1-1, with no clear D. Germline V lookup: CDR1 SGHTA, CDR2 FQGNSA. This CDR3 spans 14 amino acids. The V end lost 2 bases, the J end lost 6 bases, and 13 bases lay between the germline ends. CDR3 residues: CASSLKTYPPEAFF. CDR3 DNA: TGTGCCAGCAGCTTAAAGACGTATCCTCCTGAAGCTTTCTTT.

Of note for this clonotype: A much larger clone differs from this one at a single base, so this may be a read error. V gene TRBV29-1 combines with J gene TRBJ2-2; maybe TRBD2 (6 bases). Germline V gives CDR1 SQVTM, CDR2 ANQGSEA. The CDR3 sequence is 15 residues long. The V end lost 3 bases, the J end lost 9 bases, and 20 bases lay between the germline ends. The CDR3 sequence: CSVEKGRGGTWELFF. DNA for the CDR3: TGCAGCGTTGAGAAGGGGCGGGGTGGGACCTGGGAGCTGTTTTTT.

The chain joins TRBV15 to TRBJ1-2; 7 bases line up with TRBD1. The germline CDR1 and CDR2 sequences are LNHNV and YYDKDF (reference sequence). This CDR3 contains 14 residues. With V trimmed by 5 bases and J by 4 bases, 7 bases remained unmatched. The CDR3 sequence is CATSPRTGRYGYTF. The DNA of the CDR3 is TGTGCCACCAGCCCCCGGACAGGCCGCTATGGCTACACCTTC.

This clonotype was detected ten times or more. DNA of the CDR3: TGTGCCAGCAGCCCGAGAAAGGGGCGCGAAGTAGAGACCCAGTACTTC. Translation: CASSPRKGREVETQYF. The chain has TRBV7-9 and TRBJ2-5, with D perhaps TRBD1 (5 bases). The CDR3 runs to 16 residues. CDR1 SEHNR and CDR2 FQNEAQ come from the germline V gene (reference sequence). The ends were cut back, 5 bases at V and 4 bases at J, with 20 bases in the middle.